This T cell receptor (beta chain) was captured by sequencing in a study of cytomegalovirus exposure and HLA in healthy donors. Vbeta (60) and Jbeta (13) primers were used in the PCR. Only in-frame clones appear in the TCRdb table, and some are missing; sequencing was by immunoSEQ multiplex PCR. The data hold roughly 140,000 clones, with about 85% observed a single time. The length of the CDR3 is 15 residues. Germline V gene sequence: CDR1 SGHRS, CDR2 YFSETQ. V gave up 4 bases and J gave up 5 bases, with 19 bases separating them. This clone was found a few times. The sequence came from a woman in her late teens or twenties in good health and CMV-seronegative. The V and J genes are TRBV5-1 and TRBJ2-7; possibly TRBD1 for D (5 bases). The sequenced sample was PBMCs. The CDR3 sequence: CASSRNDRPSHEQYF. Written as DNA, the CDR3 is TGCGCCAGCAGCAGAAATGACAGACCGTCCCACGAGCAGTACTTC.